These 23 T cell receptor beta chains were sequenced from one sample in a study of T cells in localized non-small cell lung cancer. Assay used: immunoSEQ multiplex PCR; TCRdb lists only in-frame clones, some missing. The sample contains approximately 31,000 clones, 78% of which appear only once. The specimen comprised peripheral blood, sampled before any cancer treatment. Every receptor here comes from a male donor at least 60 years old with stage II squamous cell lung carcinoma.

The chain recombines TRBV7-3 with TRBJ2-3; no reliable D call. This CDR3 is 14 amino acids long. In germline, CDR1 is SGHTA, CDR2 FQGTGA. The V end was cut by 5 bases, the J end by 3 bases, with 12 bases between. For the CDR3, the DNA is TGTGCCAGCAGCCCACCTTCGTGGACAGATACGCAGTATTTT. This codes for CASSPPSWTDTQYF. Full variable domain (outside the CDR3, taken from reference TRBV7-3 and TRBJ2-3): GAGVSQTPSNKVTEKGKYVELRCDPISGHTALYWYRQSLGQGPEFLIYFQGTGAADDSGLPNDRFFAVRPEGSVSTLKIQRTERGDSAVYLCASSPPSWTDTQYFGPGTRLTVL.

The J gene is TRBJ2-3, the V gene TRBV7-2; 12 nucleotides match TRBD2. Per germline, CDR1 SGHTA and CDR2 FQGNSA. CDR3 length equals 17 residues. The V and J ends lost 5 bases and 2 bases, in that order; junction bases with no gene match: 8. The DNA for the CDR3 is TGTGCCAGCAGCCCCGGACTAGCGGGGCCATTCACAGATACGCAGTATTTT. It is translated as CASSPGLAGPFTDTQYF.

V and J are TRBV6-6 and TRBJ1-1; D is perhaps TRBD1 (5 bases). The CDR3 is made up of 15 amino acids. CDR1 and CDR2 (germline): MNHNY, SVGAGI (reference sequence). V was trimmed by 3 bases and J by 1 base, leaving 12 bases between them. Here the CDR3 reads CASSYRNRRNTEAFF. In DNA, the CDR3 is TGTGCCAGCAGTTATCGTAACAGGAGGAACACTGAAGCTTTCTTT.

The rearrangement joins TRBV5-1 to TRBJ1-3; D might be TRBD1 (5 bases). The CDR3 consists of 14 residues. Trimming pared 7 bases from V and 4 bases from J, leaving 15 bases between. Germline V gene lookup returns CDR1 SGHRS and CDR2 YFSETQ. CDR3 amino acids: CASYTGTEGNTIYF. The CDR3 DNA sequence: TGCGCCAGCTATACCGGGACCGAAGGAAACACCATATATTTT.

CDR3 protein: CASSLVGENEQYF. The CDR3 region has the DNA TGCGCCAGCAGCTTGGTCGGAGAGAACGAGCAGTACTTC. The chain combines TRBV5-1 with TRBJ2-7; D is uncertain. This CDR3 contains 13 residues. Germline CDR1 reads SGHRS; CDR2 reads YFSETQ. V dropped 0 bases and J dropped 5 bases, with 9 bases sitting between them. Full variable domain (missing parts from reference TRBV5-1 and TRBJ2-7): KAGVTQTPRYLIKTRGQQVTLSCSPISGHRSVSWYQQTPGQGLQFLFEYFSETQRNKGNFPGRFSGRQFSNSRSEMNVSTLELGDSALYLCASSLVGENEQYFGPGTRLTVT.

The V call is TRBV7-9, the J call TRBJ2-2, with 7 bases lining up with TRBD2. The CDR3 contains 15 residues. Per the germline V gene, CDR1 is SEHNR and CDR2 is FQNEAQ (reference sequence). Germline trimming cut 6 bases from V and 6 bases from J; bases unmatched to any gene: 10. As DNA, the CDR3 is TGTGCCAGCAGGAAGGGGAGGGGCGAGGCCGGGGAGCTGTTTTTT. It codes for CASRKGRGEAGELFF.

The rearrangement uses TRBV6-5 and TRBJ2-1, with D tentatively TRBD1 (6 bases). The CDR3 has 16 amino acids. V lost 0 bases and J 6 bases, leaving 15 bases between the germline ends. The germline V gene has CDR1 MNHEY and CDR2 SVGAGI. The DNA for the CDR3 is TGTGCCAGCAGTTACTCGATCTTCCGAGGGGGCAATGAGCAGTTCTTC. Protein product: CASSYSIFRGGNEQFF.

The V gene is TRBV7-9, the J gene TRBJ2-7; TRBD2 is a possible D gene (5 bases). Trimming took off 5 bases at V and 3 bases at J, with 17 bases between the two ends. CDR1 is SEHNR and CDR2 is FQNEAQ in the germline V gene (reference sequence). This CDR3 comprises 15 residues. The CDR3 here is CASSQAARTVYEQYF. The CDR3 bases are TGTGCCAGCAGCCAAGCGGCCAGGACTGTCTACGAGCAGTACTTC.

CDR3 loop: CASARRGVNNQPQHF. The CDR3 bases are TGTGCCAGCGCAAGGAGGGGCGTGAACAATCAGCCCCAGCATTTT. V is TRBV2 and J is TRBJ1-5; TRBD1 might be the D (5 bases). CDR1 SNHLY and CDR2 FYNNEI come from the germline V gene. CDR3 length equals 15 residues. Between the trimmed V and J ends, which lost 8 bases and 3 bases, there was a span of 17 bases.

This chain links TRBV6-5 with TRBJ1-5; D remains unclear. Germline CDR1 is MNHEY and CDR2 is SVGAGI. CDR3 length equals 14 residues. Trimming took off 0 bases at V and 7 bases at J, with 10 bases between the two ends. CDR3 sequence reads: CASSYSGSSQPQHF. CDR3 nucleotide sequence: TGTGCCAGCAGTTACTCCGGATCGAGCCAGCCCCAGCATTTT.

The CDR3 protein is CASSPQGNLNYGYTF. The CDR3 DNA sequence: TGTGCCAGCTCACCCCAGGGGAACCTAAACTATGGCTACACCTTC. This chain connects TRBV18 to TRBJ1-2, with D perhaps TRBD1 (6 bases). V was pared by 3 bases and J by 2 bases, with 13 bases between. The germline CDR1 and CDR2 sequences are KGHSH and LQKENI. The CDR3 contains 15 residues.

The genes are TRBV7-3 and TRBJ1-5; no clear D gene. V lost 5 bases and J lost 2, with 7 bases in between. CDR1 and CDR2 (germline): SGHTA, FQGTGA. The CDR3 has 13 residues. The CDR3 sequence: CASSPGGNQPQHF. CDR3 DNA sequence: TGTGCCAGCAGCCCGGGCGGCAATCAGCCCCAGCATTTT.

The genes are TRBV5-5 and TRBJ2-2; D unresolved. The CDR3 consists of 13 residues. Germline V CDR1 and CDR2: SGHKS, YYEKEE (reference sequence). With 1 base removed from V and 3 bases from J, the gap between germline ends came to 4 bases. CDR3 DNA sequence: TGTGCCAGCAGCTTGTCGTACACCGGGGAGCTGTTTTTT. Translated, it gives CASSLSYTGELFF.

This chain connects TRBV2 to TRBJ2-2; D gene unclear. The V gene lost 3 bases and the J gene lost 0 bases, with 11 bases spanning the gap. This CDR3 is 16 amino acids long. The germline gives CDR1 SNHLY, CDR2 FYNNEI. The CDR3 nucleotides read TGTGCCAGCAGTGATAGCCACAGCCCGAACACCGGGGAGCTGTTTTTT. It encodes CASSDSHSPNTGELFF.

The chain has TRBV10-3 and TRBJ1-1; D is ambiguous. The V end lost 4 bases, the J end lost 1 base, and 13 bases lay between the germline ends. This CDR3 has 15 amino acids. The germline gives CDR1 ENHRY, CDR2 SYGVKD. CDR3: CAISVGENWNTEAFF. As DNA, the CDR3 is TGTGCCATCAGTGTTGGGGAAAACTGGAACACTGAAGCTTTCTTT.

The rearrangement joins TRBV6-1 to TRBJ2-7, with TRBD2 identical over 7 bases. The CDR3 runs 17 residues. Germline V gene data show CDR1 as MNHNS and CDR2 as SASEGT. J gave up 0 bases and V 0 bases, and 8 bases lay outside the gene matches. The CDR3 loop is CASSEARGGRSSYEQYF. In DNA, the CDR3 is TGTGCCAGCAGTGAAGCAAGAGGCGGGAGAAGCTCCTACGAGCAGTACTTC.

This sequence joins TRBV5-1 and TRBJ2-1; maybe TRBD2 (6 bases). The length of the CDR3 is 16 residues. Germline CDR1 is SGHRS and CDR2 is YFSETQ. V was shortened by 5 bases and J by 0 bases, with 15 bases between the two germline ends. The CDR3 DNA sequence: TGCGCCAGCAGTTTCTCTAGCGCCAGCTCCTACAATGAGCAGTTCTTC. Its translation is CASSFSSASSYNEQFF.

The V and J genes are TRBV2 and TRBJ2-1, with TRBD2 matching over 16 bases. The V gene's germline CDR1 is SNHLY and CDR2 FYNNEI. This CDR3 has 15 amino acids. The V segment lost 8 bases and the J segment 9 bases; nucleotides outside the gene matches: 7. The CDR3 spells CASLRGLAGGGEQFF. In DNA, the CDR3 is TGTGCCAGCCTTAGGGGACTAGCGGGAGGGGGTGAGCAGTTCTTC.

V gene TRBV2 combines with J gene TRBJ1-1, with TRBD1 matching over 7 bases. V shed 7 bases, J shed 4 bases, and the junction held 15 bases outside the gene matches. The germline gives CDR1 SNHLY, CDR2 FYNNEI. This CDR3 has 16 amino acids. The CDR3 loop reads CASTSGAGGLGTEAFF. The CDR3 nucleotides are TGTGCCAGCACCTCAGGGGCAGGGGGATTAGGCACTGAAGCTTTCTTT.

As for this clone: One end of the junction varies from germline; a read error may be responsible. CDR3 amino acids: CASSQAARASGRRGPDTQYF. CDR3 bases: TGCGCCAGCAGTCAAGCTGCCCGGGCTAGCGGGAGGAGGGGGCCAGATACGCAGTATTTT. This sequence joins TRBV4-1 and TRBJ2-3; 11 positions agree with TRBD2. The germline V gene has CDR1 MGHRA and CDR2 YSYEKL. The CDR3 runs 20 residues.

The V and J genes are TRBV7-8 and TRBJ2-3, with 8 bases aligning to TRBD2. Germline V gene data show CDR1 as SGHVS and CDR2 as FQNEAQ. V gave up 0 bases and J gave up 0 bases; unmatched junction bases: 8. The CDR3 extends over 18 amino acids. In DNA, the CDR3 is TGTGCCAGCAGCTTAGCCTTGCGGGGGGAGACTAGCACAGATACGCAGTATTTT. It encodes CASSLALRGETSTDTQYF.

V is TRBV6-5 and J is TRBJ2-3, with D tentatively TRBD1 (5 bases). From germline, CDR1 is MNHEY and CDR2 SVGAGI. The V end was cut by 6 bases, the J end by 3 bases, with 16 bases between. The CDR3 contains 15 residues. For the CDR3, the DNA is TGTGCCAGCAGGTCCGGAACAGGTGGTACAGATACGCAGTATTTT. Translated: CASRSGTGGTDTQYF.

The chain couples TRBV7-2 to TRBJ2-1; tentatively, D is TRBD2 (5 bases). Germline V lookup: CDR1 SGHTA, CDR2 FQGNSA. V was trimmed by 1 base and J by 7 bases, leaving 14 bases between them. The length of the CDR3 is 15 residues. The CDR3 spells CASSLVDRPGNEQFF. The CDR3 DNA is TGTGCCAGCAGCTTAGTGGATCGCCCGGGGAATGAGCAGTTCTTC.